Shown below are 7 T cell receptor beta chains from a single sample sequenced in a study of Ad26.COV2.S vaccination and SARS-CoV-2 variants. Measured with immunoSEQ multiplex PCR; TCRdb has only the in-frame clones, and not every one. Of approximately 460,000 clones in the sample, roughly nine tenths are singletons; the top ten hold over 1.5%. The treatment here: over 15 received Ad26.COV2.S at low or high dose, single or two shots; about five received placebo; per-sample allocation not given. Repertoires come from day 63 after the first vaccine or placebo injection. Sample: peripheral blood, taken in a trial of Ad26.COV2.S vaccine versus placebo. The source is a person aged 18 to 59 who received the Ad26.COV2.S COVID-19 vaccine or a placebo.

The chain employs TRBV3-1 (or the pseudogene TRBV3-2) and TRBJ2-1; D gene unclear. Germline V gene lookup returns CDR1 LGHDT and CDR2 YNNKEL (reference sequence). Trimming cost V 0 bases and J 5 bases, with 14 bases left between them. This CDR3 is 16 amino acids long. This chain's CDR3 is CASSQDVGRIHNEQFF. The CDR3 nucleotides are TGTGCCAGCAGCCAAGACGTCGGCAGAATACACAATGAGCAGTTCTTC.

This rearrangement joins TRBV10-2 to TRBJ1-5, with unresolved D. The CDR3 spans 19 residues. CDR1 and CDR2 (germline): WSHSY, SAAADI. V lost 1 base to trimming and J lost 4 bases, with 23 bases between them. The CDR3 reads CASSEFRTAFHGSNQPQHF. The CDR3 DNA is TGCGCCAGCAGTGAGTTTAGGACGGCCTTTCATGGTTCTAATCAGCCCCAGCATTTT.

The rearrangement links TRBV3-1 (or the pseudogene TRBV3-2) to TRBJ1-1, with 9 bases fitting TRBD1. The junction had 11 bases not matched to a gene; V was cut back by 2 bases and J by 4 bases. The CDR3 consists of 17 residues. Germline CDR1 and CDR2: LGHDT and YNNKEL (reference sequence). The CDR3 is CASSQFRDREGVTEAFF. The CDR3 DNA reads as TGTGCCAGCAGCCAATTCCGGGACAGGGAGGGTGTCACTGAAGCTTTCTTT.

This chain connects TRBV3-1 (or the pseudogene TRBV3-2) to TRBJ2-1, with TRBD1 matching 10 bases. J gave up 4 bases and V 3 bases, and 6 bases lay outside the gene matches. This CDR3 is built from 16 residues. Looked up from germline, CDR1 is LGHDT and CDR2 is YNNKEL (reference sequence). CDR3 amino acids: CASSHGDRGPYNEQFF. Here the CDR3 DNA reads TGTGCCAGCAGCCACGGGGACAGGGGCCCGTACAATGAGCAGTTCTTC.

The chain combines TRBV20-1 with TRBJ2-7; perhaps TRBD2 as D (5 bases). This CDR3 contains 13 residues. CDR1 is DFQATT, CDR2 SNEGSKA, per germline (reference sequence). The ends were cut back, 3 bases at V and 2 bases at J, with 11 bases in the middle. CDR3 in DNA: TGCAGTGCTAGTCCACTAGATGCCTACGAGCAGTACTTC. The encoded protein is CSASPLDAYEQYF.

The chain joins TRBV7-3 to TRBJ2-1; 9 bases fit TRBD2. V shed 2 bases and J 3 bases; nucleotides not matched to a gene: 5. This CDR3 is 16 amino acids long. The germline V gene encodes CDR1 SGHTA and CDR2 FQGTGA. The CDR3 loop reads CASSLGLALDYNEQFF. The CDR3 nucleotides read TGTGCCAGCAGCTTAGGACTAGCGTTGGACTACAATGAGCAGTTCTTC.

This sequence joins TRBV6-5 and TRBJ2-7, with D tentatively TRBD2 (5 bases). The V end was cut by 7 bases, the J end by 0 bases, with 13 bases between. The CDR3 has 14 residues. Looked up from germline, CDR1 is MNHEY and CDR2 is SVGAGI. As DNA, the CDR3 is TGTGCCAGCACCTCACTAGGTGACTCCTACGAGCAGTACTTC. Protein sequence: CASTSLGDSYEQYF.